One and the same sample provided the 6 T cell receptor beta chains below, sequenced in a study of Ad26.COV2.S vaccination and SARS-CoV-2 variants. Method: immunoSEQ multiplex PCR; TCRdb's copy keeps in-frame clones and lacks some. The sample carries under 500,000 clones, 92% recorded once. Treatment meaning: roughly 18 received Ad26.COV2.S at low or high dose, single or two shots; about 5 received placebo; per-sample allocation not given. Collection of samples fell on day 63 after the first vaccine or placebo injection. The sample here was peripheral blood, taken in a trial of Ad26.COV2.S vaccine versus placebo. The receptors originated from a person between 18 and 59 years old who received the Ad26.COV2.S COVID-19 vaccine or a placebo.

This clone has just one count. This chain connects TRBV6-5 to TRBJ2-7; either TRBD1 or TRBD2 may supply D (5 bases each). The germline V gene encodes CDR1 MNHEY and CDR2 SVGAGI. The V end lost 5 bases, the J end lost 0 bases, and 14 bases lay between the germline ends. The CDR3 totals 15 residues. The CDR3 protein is CASSPHEGPSYEQYF. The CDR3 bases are TGTGCCAGCAGTCCCCACGAGGGACCCTCCTACGAGCAGTACTTC.

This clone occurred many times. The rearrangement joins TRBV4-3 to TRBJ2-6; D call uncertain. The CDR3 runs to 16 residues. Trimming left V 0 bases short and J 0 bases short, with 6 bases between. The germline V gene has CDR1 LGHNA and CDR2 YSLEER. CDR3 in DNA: TGCGCCAGCAGCCAAGATACGACCTCTGGGGCCAACGTCCTGACTTTC. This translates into CASSQDTTSGANVLTF.

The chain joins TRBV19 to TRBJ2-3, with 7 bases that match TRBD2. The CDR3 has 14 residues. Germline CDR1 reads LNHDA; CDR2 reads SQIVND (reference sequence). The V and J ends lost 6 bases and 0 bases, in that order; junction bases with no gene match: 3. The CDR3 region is CASRDSGSTDTQYF. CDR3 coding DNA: TGTGCCAGTAGAGATAGCGGGAGCACAGATACGCAGTATTTT. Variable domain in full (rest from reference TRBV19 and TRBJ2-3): DGGITQSPKYLFRKEGQNVTLSCEQNLNHDAMYWYRQDPGQGLRLIYYSQIVNDFQKGDIAEGYSVSREKKESFPLTVTSAQKNPTAFYLCASRDSGSTDTQYFGPGTRLTVL.

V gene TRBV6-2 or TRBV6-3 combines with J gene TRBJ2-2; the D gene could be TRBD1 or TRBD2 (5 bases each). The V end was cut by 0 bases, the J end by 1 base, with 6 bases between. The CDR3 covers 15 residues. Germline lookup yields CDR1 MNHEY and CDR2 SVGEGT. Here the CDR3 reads CASSYSRGNTGELFF. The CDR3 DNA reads TGTGCCAGCAGTTACTCGAGGGGGAACACCGGGGAGCTGTTTTTT.

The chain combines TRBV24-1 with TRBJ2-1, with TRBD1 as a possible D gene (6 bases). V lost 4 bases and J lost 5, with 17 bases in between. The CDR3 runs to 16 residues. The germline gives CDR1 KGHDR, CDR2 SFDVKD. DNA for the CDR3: TGTGCCACCAGTGACCCCGGCAGGGGACCCAACAATGAGCAGTTCTTC. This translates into CATSDPGRGPNNEQFF.

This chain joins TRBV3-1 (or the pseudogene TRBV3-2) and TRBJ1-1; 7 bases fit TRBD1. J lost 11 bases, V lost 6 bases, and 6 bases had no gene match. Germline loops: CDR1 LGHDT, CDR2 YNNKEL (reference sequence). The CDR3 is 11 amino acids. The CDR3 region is CASRGGRRAFF. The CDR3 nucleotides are TGTGCCAGCAGAGGGGGCCGGAGGGCTTTCTTT.